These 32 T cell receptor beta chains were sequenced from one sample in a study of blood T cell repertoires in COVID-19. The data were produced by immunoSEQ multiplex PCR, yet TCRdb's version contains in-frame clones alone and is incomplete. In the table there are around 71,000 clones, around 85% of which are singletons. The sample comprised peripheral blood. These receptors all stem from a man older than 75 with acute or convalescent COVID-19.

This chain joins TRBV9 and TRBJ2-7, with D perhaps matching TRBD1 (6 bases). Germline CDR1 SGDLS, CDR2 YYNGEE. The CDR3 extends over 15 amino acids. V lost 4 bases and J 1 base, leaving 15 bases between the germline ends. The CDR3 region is CASSPRDTSSYEQYF. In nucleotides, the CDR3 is TGTGCCAGCAGCCCCCGGGACACCTCATCCTACGAGCAGTACTTC.

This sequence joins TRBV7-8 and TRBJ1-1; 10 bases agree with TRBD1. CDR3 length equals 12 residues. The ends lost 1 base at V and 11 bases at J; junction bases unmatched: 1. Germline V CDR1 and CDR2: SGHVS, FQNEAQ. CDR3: CASSLGQGAAFF. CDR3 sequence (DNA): TGTGCCAGCAGCTTAGGACAGGGGGCGGCTTTCTTT.

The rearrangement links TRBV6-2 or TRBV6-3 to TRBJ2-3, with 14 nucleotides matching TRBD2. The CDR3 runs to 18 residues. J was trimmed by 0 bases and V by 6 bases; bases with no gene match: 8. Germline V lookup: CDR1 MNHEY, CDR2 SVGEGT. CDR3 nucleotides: TGTGCCAGCAGCCACGGACTAGCGGGGGGTTTCAGCACAGATACGCAGTATTTT. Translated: CASSHGLAGGFSTDTQYF.

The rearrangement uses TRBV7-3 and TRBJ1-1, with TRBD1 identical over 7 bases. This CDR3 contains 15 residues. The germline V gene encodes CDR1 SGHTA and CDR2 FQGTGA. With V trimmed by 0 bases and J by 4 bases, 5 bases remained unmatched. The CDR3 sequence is CASSLTTGAGTEAFF. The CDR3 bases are TGTGCCAGCAGCTTAACCACAGGGGCCGGCACTGAAGCTTTCTTT.

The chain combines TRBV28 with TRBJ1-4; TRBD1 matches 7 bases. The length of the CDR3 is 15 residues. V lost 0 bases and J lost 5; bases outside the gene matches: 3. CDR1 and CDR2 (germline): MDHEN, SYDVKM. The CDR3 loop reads CASSLWGQSNEKLFF. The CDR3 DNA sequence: TGTGCCAGCAGTTTATGGGGACAGTCGAATGAAAAACTGTTTTTT.

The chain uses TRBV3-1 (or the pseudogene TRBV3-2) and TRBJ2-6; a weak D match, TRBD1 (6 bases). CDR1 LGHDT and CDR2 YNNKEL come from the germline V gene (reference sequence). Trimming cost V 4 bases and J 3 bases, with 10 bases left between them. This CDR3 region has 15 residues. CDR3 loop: CASSLTGHGANVLTF. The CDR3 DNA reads TGTGCCAGCAGCCTGACAGGCCATGGGGCCAACGTCCTGACTTTC.

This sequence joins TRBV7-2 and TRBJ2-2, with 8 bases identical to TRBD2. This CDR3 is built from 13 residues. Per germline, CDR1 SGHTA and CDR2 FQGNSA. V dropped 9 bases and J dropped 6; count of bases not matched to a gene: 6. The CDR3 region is CASEREQAGELFF. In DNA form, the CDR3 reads TGTGCCAGTGAGCGGGAGCAGGCCGGGGAGCTGTTTTTT.

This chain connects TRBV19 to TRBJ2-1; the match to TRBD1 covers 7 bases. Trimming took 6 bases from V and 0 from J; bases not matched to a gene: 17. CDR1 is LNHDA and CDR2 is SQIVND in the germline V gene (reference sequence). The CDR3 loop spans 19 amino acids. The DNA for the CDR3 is TGTGCCAGTAGCGCCTCAGGGACAGCGATAGGTGTCTCCTACAATGAGCAGTTCTTC. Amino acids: CASSASGTAIGVSYNEQFF.

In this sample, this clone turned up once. The CDR3 DNA sequence: TGTGCCAGTAGTAACTTACAGGGGCGCGTCACCGGGGAGCTGTTTTTT. It codes for CASSNLQGRVTGELFF. This chain connects TRBV19 to TRBJ2-2; 7 bases agree with TRBD1. The CDR3 extends over 16 amino acids. Looked up from germline, CDR1 is LNHDA and CDR2 is SQIVND (reference sequence). V gave up 4 bases and J gave up 4 bases; unmatched junction bases: 9.

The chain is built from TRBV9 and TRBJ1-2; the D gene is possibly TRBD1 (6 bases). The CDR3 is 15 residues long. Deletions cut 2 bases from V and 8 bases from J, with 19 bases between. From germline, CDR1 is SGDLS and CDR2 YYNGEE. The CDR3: CASSVGPGGALGYTF. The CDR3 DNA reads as TGTGCCAGCAGCGTTGGCCCGGGGGGGGCCTTAGGCTACACCTTC.

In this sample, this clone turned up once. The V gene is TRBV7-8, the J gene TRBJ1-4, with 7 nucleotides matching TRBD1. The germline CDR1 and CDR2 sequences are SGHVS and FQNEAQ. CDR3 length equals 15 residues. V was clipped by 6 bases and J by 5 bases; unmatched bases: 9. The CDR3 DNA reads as TGTGCCAGCAGACGCCGTGAGGGGGCGAATGAAAAACTGTTTTTT. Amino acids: CASRRREGANEKLFF.

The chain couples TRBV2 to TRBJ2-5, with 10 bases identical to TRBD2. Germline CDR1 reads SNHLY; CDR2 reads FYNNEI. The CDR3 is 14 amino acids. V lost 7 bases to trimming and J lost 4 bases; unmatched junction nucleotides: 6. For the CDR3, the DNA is TGTGCCAGCAATCTAGCGGGAGACGGAGAGACCCAGTACTTC. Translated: CASNLAGDGETQYF.

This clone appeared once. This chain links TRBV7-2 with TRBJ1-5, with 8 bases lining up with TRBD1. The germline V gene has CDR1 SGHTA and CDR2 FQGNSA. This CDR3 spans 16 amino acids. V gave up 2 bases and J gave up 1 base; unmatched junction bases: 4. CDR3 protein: CASSLWTGLSNQPQHF. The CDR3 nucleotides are TGTGCCAGCAGCTTATGGACAGGGCTGAGCAATCAGCCCCAGCATTTT.

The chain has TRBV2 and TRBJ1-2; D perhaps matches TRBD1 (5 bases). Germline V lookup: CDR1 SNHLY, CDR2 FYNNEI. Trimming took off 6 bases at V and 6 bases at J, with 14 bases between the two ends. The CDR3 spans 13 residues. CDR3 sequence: CASRPTRGDGYTF. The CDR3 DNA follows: TGTGCCAGCAGGCCGACTAGGGGTGATGGCTACACCTTC.

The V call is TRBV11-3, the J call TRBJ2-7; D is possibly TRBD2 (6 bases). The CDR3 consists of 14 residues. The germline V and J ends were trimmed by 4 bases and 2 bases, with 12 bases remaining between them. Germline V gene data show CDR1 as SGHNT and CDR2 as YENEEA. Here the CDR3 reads CASSSAEGAYEQYF. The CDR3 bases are TGTGCCAGCAGCTCCGCGGAGGGCGCCTACGAGCAGTACTTC.

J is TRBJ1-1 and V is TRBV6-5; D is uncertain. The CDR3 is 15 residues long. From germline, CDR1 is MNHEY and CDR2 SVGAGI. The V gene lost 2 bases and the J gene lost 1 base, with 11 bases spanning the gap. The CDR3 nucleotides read TGTGCCAGCAGTTACGCGGCAGGAGGGAACACTGAAGCTTTCTTT. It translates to CASSYAAGGNTEAFF.

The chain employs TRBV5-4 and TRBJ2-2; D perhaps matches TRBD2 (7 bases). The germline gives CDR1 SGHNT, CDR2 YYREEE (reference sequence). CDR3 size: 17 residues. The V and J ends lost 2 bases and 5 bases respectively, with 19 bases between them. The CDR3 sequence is CASSFARGRGGTGELFF. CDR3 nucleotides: TGTGCCAGCAGCTTTGCGAGGGGGAGGGGAGGAACCGGGGAGCTGTTTTTT.

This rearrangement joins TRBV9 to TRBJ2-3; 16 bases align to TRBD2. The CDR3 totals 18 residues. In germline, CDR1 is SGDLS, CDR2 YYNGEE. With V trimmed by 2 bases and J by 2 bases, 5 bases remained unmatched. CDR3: CASSVGGTSGRVTDTQYF. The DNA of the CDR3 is TGTGCCAGCAGCGTCGGCGGGACTAGCGGGAGGGTCACAGATACGCAGTATTTT.

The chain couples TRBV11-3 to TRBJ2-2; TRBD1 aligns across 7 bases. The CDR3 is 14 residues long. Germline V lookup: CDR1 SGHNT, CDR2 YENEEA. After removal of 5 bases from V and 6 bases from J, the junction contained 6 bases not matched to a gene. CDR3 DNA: TGTGCCAGCAGCAACAACAGGGGCGCCGGGGAGCTGTTTTTT. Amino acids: CASSNNRGAGELFF.

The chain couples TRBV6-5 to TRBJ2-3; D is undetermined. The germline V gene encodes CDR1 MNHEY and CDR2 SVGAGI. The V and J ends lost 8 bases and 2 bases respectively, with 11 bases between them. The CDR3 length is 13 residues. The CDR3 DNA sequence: TGTGCCAGCCTGAACAGCTTCACAGATACGCAGTATTTT. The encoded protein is CASLNSFTDTQYF.

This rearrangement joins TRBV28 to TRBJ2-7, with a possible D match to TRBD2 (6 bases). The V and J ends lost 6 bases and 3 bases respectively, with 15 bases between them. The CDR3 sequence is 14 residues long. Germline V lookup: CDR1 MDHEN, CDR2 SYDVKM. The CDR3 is CASRPALGGYEQYF. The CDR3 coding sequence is TGTGCCAGCAGACCAGCCCTCGGGGGCTACGAGCAGTACTTC.

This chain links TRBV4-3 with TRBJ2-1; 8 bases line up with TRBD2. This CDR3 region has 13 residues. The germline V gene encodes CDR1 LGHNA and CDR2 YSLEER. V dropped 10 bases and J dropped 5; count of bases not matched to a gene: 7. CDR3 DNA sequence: TGCGCCACAGGAGGTAGCGGGAACAATGAGCAGTTCTTC. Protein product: CATGGSGNNEQFF.

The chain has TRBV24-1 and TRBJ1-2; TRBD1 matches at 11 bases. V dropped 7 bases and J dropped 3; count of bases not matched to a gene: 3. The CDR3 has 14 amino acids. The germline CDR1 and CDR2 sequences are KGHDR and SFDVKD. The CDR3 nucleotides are TGTGCCACCAGCCGGGACAGGGGGGACTATGGCTACACCTTC. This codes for CATSRDRGDYGYTF.

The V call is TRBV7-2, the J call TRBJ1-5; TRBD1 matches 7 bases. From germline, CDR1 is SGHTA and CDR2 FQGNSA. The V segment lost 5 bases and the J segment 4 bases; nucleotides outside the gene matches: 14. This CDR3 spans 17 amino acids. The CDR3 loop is CASSPRQGRGRNQPQHF. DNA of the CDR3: TGTGCCAGCAGCCCGAGACAGGGTCGGGGTCGAAATCAGCCCCAGCATTTT. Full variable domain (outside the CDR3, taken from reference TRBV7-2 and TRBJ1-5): GAGVSQSPSNKVTEKGKDVELRCDPISGHTALYWYRQSLGQGLEFLIYFQGNSAPDKSGLPSDRFSAERTGGSVSTLTIQRTQQEDSAVYLCASSPRQGRGRNQPQHFGDGTRLSIL.

The CDR3 region is CSESKQGTDTQYF. In DNA, the CDR3 is TGCAGCGAATCGAAACAGGGAACAGATACGCAGTATTTT. The rearrangement uses TRBV29-1 and TRBJ2-3; TRBD1 is a possible D gene (6 bases). Germline values: CDR1 SQVTM, CDR2 ANQGSEA. The length of the CDR3 is 13 residues. Trimming left V 7 bases short and J 3 bases short, with 14 bases between.

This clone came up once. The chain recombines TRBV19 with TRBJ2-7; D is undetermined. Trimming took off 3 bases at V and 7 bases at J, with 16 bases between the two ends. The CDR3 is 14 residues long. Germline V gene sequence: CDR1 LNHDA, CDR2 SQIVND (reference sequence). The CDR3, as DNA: TGTGCCAGTAGTATTCCCGGCCCCTGGCGGGAGCAGTACTTC. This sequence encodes CASSIPGPWREQYF.

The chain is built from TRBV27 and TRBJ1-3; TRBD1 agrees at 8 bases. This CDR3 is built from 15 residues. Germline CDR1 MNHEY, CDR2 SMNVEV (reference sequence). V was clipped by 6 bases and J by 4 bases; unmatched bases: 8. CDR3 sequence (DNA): TGTGCCAGCAGGGTGACAGGGGCGGGAGGAAACACCATATATTTT. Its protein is CASRVTGAGGNTIYF.

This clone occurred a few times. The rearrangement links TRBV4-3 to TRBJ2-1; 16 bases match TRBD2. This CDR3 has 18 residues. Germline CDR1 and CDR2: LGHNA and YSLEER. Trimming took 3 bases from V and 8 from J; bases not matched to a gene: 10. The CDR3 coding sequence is TGCGCCAGCAGCCAGAGTCCCGGGACTAGCGGGAGGGCCCATGAGCAGTTCTTC. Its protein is CASSQSPGTSGRAHEQFF.

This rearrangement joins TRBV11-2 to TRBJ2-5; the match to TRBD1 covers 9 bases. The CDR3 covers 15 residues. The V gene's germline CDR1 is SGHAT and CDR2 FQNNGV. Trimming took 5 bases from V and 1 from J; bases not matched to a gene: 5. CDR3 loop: CASSPRTGAQETQYF. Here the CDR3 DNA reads TGTGCCAGCAGCCCGCGGACAGGGGCCCAAGAGACCCAGTACTTC.

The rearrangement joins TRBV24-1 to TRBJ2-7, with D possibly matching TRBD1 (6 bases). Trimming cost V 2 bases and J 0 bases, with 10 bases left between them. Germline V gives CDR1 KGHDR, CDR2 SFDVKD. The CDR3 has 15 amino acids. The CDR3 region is CATSDSGHLSYEQYF. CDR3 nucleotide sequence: TGTGCCACCAGTGATTCGGGACACCTCTCCTACGAGCAGTACTTC.

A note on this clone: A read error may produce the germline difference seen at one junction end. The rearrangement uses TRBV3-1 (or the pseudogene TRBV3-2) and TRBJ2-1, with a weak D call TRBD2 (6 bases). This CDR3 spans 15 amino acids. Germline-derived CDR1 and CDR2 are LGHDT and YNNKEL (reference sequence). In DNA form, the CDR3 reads TGTGCCAGCCGCCATCTAGCGAGCTCCTACAATGAGCAGTTCTTC. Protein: CASRHLASSYNEQFF.

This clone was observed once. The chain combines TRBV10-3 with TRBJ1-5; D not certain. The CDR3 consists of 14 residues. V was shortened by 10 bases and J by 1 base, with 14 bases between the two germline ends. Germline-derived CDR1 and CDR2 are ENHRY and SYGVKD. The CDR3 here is CATEMGGSNQPQHF. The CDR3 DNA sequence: TGTGCCACAGAGATGGGAGGGAGCAATCAGCCCCAGCATTTT.